This record covers a single T cell receptor (beta chain). Its antigen is unknown. The data originate from a study of OX40 agonist ivuxolimab in advanced cancers. Regarding the study as a whole: It was also the case that some nonresponders had low normalized T-cell clonal expansion. Dose levels from 0.1 to 3.0 mg/kg saw CD4+ and CD8+ blood T cells expand clonally by week 6.

The CDR3 runs to 15 residues. Looked up from germline, CDR1 is SGHRS and CDR2 is YFSETQ. Trimming at V came to 1 base and at J to 3 bases, leaving 2 bases not matched to a gene. Clones were read by immunoSEQ multiplex PCR, and TCRdb kept only the in-frame ones, dropping some. The sample lists roughly 70,000 clones, around 87% occurring once. The source material was CD4+ or CD8+ T cells sorted from blood, sampled in a trial of the OX40 agonist ivuxolimab. The source is an adult with an advanced solid tumor such as melanoma, head and neck, liver or kidney cancer. V and J are TRBV5-1 and TRBJ2-2, with 8 bases aligning to TRBD1. The CDR3 sequence: CASSLSRGHTGELFF. The CDR3 DNA sequence: TGCGCCAGCAGCTTGTCCAGGGGGCACACCGGGGAGCTGTTTTTT.